The 15 T cell receptor beta chains given below trace back to one sample, sequenced in a study of T cell repertoires in cytomegalovirus infection. TCRdb reanalysed the reads using MiXCR and keeps one entry per CDR3 protein. This repertoire shows some 310,000 distinct CDR3 sequences, 20% to 30% found once; its top ten account for roughly 15%. The antigens these receptors bind are not known. Material: cultured PBMCs, obtained from culture after CMV antigen stimulation. Receptors were obtained from a human donor in good health (CMV status not recorded). Some clones in this sample may be carry-over from other donors' samples.

This chain links TRBV6-5 with TRBJ1-1; TRBD1 agrees at 12 bases. This CDR3 has 16 amino acids. Germline V gene lookup returns CDR1 MNHEY and CDR2 SVGAGI. V trimming: 2 bases; J trimming: 4 bases; junction bases outside the gene matches: 5. CDR3 protein: CASSYTGTGGGTEAFF. CDR3 DNA sequence: TGTGCCAGCAGTTACACCGGGACAGGGGGCGGCACTGAAGCTTTCTTT.

This clonotype showed up just a few times. This sequence joins TRBV7-9 and TRBJ2-1, with 9 bases matching TRBD2. The CDR3 is 15 amino acids. The V gene's germline CDR1 is SEHNR and CDR2 FQNEAQ (reference sequence). V shed 6 bases, J shed 5 bases, and the junction held 8 bases outside the gene matches. The CDR3 DNA follows: TGTGCCAGCAGTATCAGCGGGAGGTCCCACAATGAGCAGTTCTTC. Amino acid sequence: CASSISGRSHNEQFF.

V is TRBV27 and J is TRBJ2-5; tentative D call: TRBD2 (7 bases). There are 13 residues in the CDR3. The V end was cut by 6 bases, the J end by 7 bases, with 15 bases between. CDR1 is MNHEY and CDR2 is SMNVEV in the germline V gene (reference sequence). CDR3 in amino acids: CASRETRGGTQYF. CDR3 DNA: TGTGCCAGCAGGGAGACTAGGGGGGGGACCCAGTACTTC.

V gene TRBV6-5 combines with J gene TRBJ1-6, with D unclear. With 2 bases removed from V and 14 bases from J, the gap between germline ends came to 16 bases. The CDR3 runs 14 residues. Germline V CDR1 and CDR2: MNHEY, SVGAGI. The DNA for the CDR3 is TGTGCCAGCAGTTACGGGAAGAGCCCCAGTTCCCTCCACTTT. Translation: CASSYGKSPSSLHF.

This chain uses TRBV19 with TRBJ2-2; D perhaps matches TRBD2 (5 bases). V lost 3 bases to trimming and J lost 1 base, with 6 bases between them. CDR3 length: 14 residues. Germline V gene lookup returns CDR1 LNHDA and CDR2 SQIVND (reference sequence). The chain's CDR3 is CASSIRGNTGELFF. The CDR3 DNA is TGTGCCAGTAGTATCCGGGGGAACACCGGGGAGCTGTTTTTT.

This clonotype has just a few counts. The V call is TRBV28, the J call TRBJ2-4, with TRBD1 matching over 7 bases. Per germline, CDR1 MDHEN and CDR2 SYDVKM. The CDR3 sequence is 16 residues long. V gave up 6 bases and J gave up 0 bases; unmatched junction bases: 8. The CDR3 nucleotides read TGTGCCAGCAGCCTAAGGGACAGCCTAGCCAAAAACATTCAGTACTTC. It translates to CASSLRDSLAKNIQYF.

The V call is TRBV4-1, the J call TRBJ2-4; D is perhaps TRBD1 (6 bases). With 2 bases removed from V and 6 bases from J, the gap between germline ends came to 20 bases. This CDR3 has 17 residues. Germline CDR1 and CDR2: MGHRA and YSYEKL. The CDR3 DNA reads as TGCGCCAGCAGCCAACTCCCTTGGTCCCTAGGGGGAAACATTCAGTACTTC. This translates into CASSQLPWSLGGNIQYF.

Of note for this clonotype: One junction end disagrees with the germline gene, perhaps due to a read error. V usage is TRBV7-9 and J usage is TRBJ1-4; 9 positions agree with TRBD1. The CDR3 consists of 15 residues. The germline V gene has CDR1 SEHNR and CDR2 FQNEAQ (reference sequence). In DNA, the CDR3 is TGTGCCAGCAGCTCCTGGGACAGGGTTGATGAGAAACTGTTTTTT. Amino acids: CASSSWDRVDEKLFF.

V usage is TRBV3-1 and J usage is TRBJ2-3; D is uncertain. The V gene's germline CDR1 is LGHDT and CDR2 YNNKEL (reference sequence). The CDR3 sequence is 13 residues long. The germline V and J ends were trimmed by 0 bases and 4 bases, with 5 bases remaining between them. CDR3 sequence: CASSQDLPDTQYF. DNA for the CDR3: TGTGCCAGCAGCCAAGATCTACCAGATACGCAGTATTTT.

This clonotype was counted between two and nine times. A much larger clone differs from this one at a single base, so this may be a read error. This chain connects TRBV7-3 to TRBJ1-1; 7 positions agree with TRBD1. V lost 3 bases, J lost 1 base, and 2 bases stayed unmatched. The CDR3 is 14 amino acids. Germline CDR1 reads SGHTA; CDR2 reads FQGTGA. This chain's CDR3 is CASSLEGANTEAFF. Here the CDR3 DNA reads TGTGCCAGCAGCTTGGAGGGGGCGAACACTGAAGCTTTCTTT.

This sequence joins TRBV19 and TRBJ1-6; D is uncertain. CDR1 is LNHDA and CDR2 is SQIVND in the germline V gene (reference sequence). The germline V and J ends were trimmed by 4 bases and 10 bases, with 11 bases remaining between them. This CDR3 spans 13 amino acids. Here the CDR3 DNA reads TGTGCCAGTAGTACCCAACGATCATCACCCCTCCACTTT. Its translation is CASSTQRSSPLHF.

This clonotype was recorded many times. This chain links TRBV7-2 with TRBJ2-1; D call uncertain. This CDR3 spans 12 amino acids. Germline CDR1 SGHTA, CDR2 FQGNSA. V was trimmed by 3 bases and J by 6 bases, leaving 6 bases between them. The DNA for the CDR3 is TGTGCCAGCAGCTTTATCACCAATGAGCAGTTCTTC. Translating it yields CASSFITNEQFF.

In its sample, this clonotype was seen a few times. This chain uses TRBV7-9 with TRBJ2-1; tentative D call: TRBD1 (6 bases). This CDR3 is 14 amino acids long. Germline V gene sequence: CDR1 SEHNR, CDR2 FQNEAQ (reference sequence). V was clipped by 5 bases and J by 2 bases, with 10 bases between them. The DNA for the CDR3 is TGTGCCAGCAGCACAGGGACCACCTACAATGAGCAGTTCTTC. Its translation: CASSTGTTYNEQFF.

This clonotype has a count of ten or more. The chain carries TRBV7-2 and TRBJ2-5, with 8 bases that match TRBD1. This CDR3 has 14 residues. The trim removed 5 bases at V and 4 bases at J, leaving 6 bases unmatched. Germline loops: CDR1 SGHTA, CDR2 FQGNSA. This CDR3 reads CASSDGQGTETQYF. In DNA form, the CDR3 reads TGTGCCAGCAGCGATGGACAGGGAACAGAGACCCAGTACTTC.

In this sample, this clonotype turned up a few times. One junction end does not reproduce the germline sequence, and a read error may be involved. The V call is TRBV7-6, the J call TRBJ2-1; the match to TRBD2 covers 10 bases. This CDR3 region has 13 residues. The germline V gene has CDR1 SGHVS and CDR2 FNYEAQ. The CDR3 coding sequence is TGTGCCAGCACCTTAGCGGGAGGCGATGAGCAGTTCTTC. This translates into CASTLAGGDEQFF.